These 25 T cell receptor beta chains came from one sample sequenced in a study of T-cell reconstitution after alpha-beta-depleted transplantation in children. Unique molecular identifiers were used to barcode this TCRbeta library. TCRdb independently ran MiXCR on the PCR reads; one entry per CDR3 protein. The sample has hundreds of thousands of distinct CDR3 sequences, 10% to 15% seen once; the top ten hold roughly 2.3%. The source was PBMCs, mostly from graft donor cells, collected 360 days after TCRalphabeta/CD19-depleted stem cell transplant. The receptors stem from a male patient between 5 and 17 years old who had a stem cell transplant for acute myeloid leukemia, so the T cells may come from the graft donor.

J is TRBJ2-4 and V is TRBV3-1, with 7 positions matching TRBD1. Germline CDR1 LGHDT, CDR2 YNNKEL (reference sequence). Losses at the gene ends were 2 bases for V and 1 base for J; bases not matched to a gene: 5. This CDR3 contains 16 residues. CDR3 sequence reads: CASSQRDRGAKNIQYF. CDR3 sequence (DNA): TGTGCCAGCAGCCAACGGGACAGAGGGGCCAAAAACATTCAGTACTTC.

The genes are TRBV28 and TRBJ2-1; D might be TRBD1 (8 bases). Trimming took off 6 bases at V and 4 bases at J, with 16 bases between the two ends. The CDR3 is 15 residues long. Germline loops: CDR1 MDHEN, CDR2 SYDVKM. The CDR3 DNA reads TGTGCCAGCAGCCCGCAACAGGGGGGGTACAATGAGCAGTTCTTC. Protein product: CASSPQQGGYNEQFF.

There are a few counts of this clonotype. At one end, the junction sequence differs from germline, possibly due to a read error. The chain joins TRBV20-1 to TRBJ2-1, with 8 bases identical to TRBD2. The CDR3 runs to 13 residues. From germline, CDR1 is DFQATT and CDR2 SNEGSKA (reference sequence). In nucleotides, the CDR3 is TGCGGTGCCCCGACCGGGAGGGGGATTGAGCAGTTCTTC. It translates to CGAPTGRGIEQFF.

The chain has TRBV7-9 and TRBJ2-7; the D is unclear. Germline-derived CDR1 and CDR2 are SEHNR and FQNEAQ (reference sequence). This CDR3 contains 16 residues. V was shortened by 2 bases and J by 3 bases, with 17 bases between the two germline ends. The CDR3 sequence: CASSLRIAATSYEQYF. The DNA of the CDR3 is TGTGCCAGCAGCTTAAGGATTGCGGCGACAAGCTACGAGCAGTACTTC.

CDR3 in amino acids: CASRRGETQYF. The CDR3 DNA reads TGTGCCAGCAGACGGGGAGAGACCCAGTACTTC. This chain joins TRBV6-2 or TRBV6-3 and TRBJ2-5; possible D gene TRBD2, 5 bases. Germline V lookup: CDR1 MNHEY, CDR2 SVGEGT. V lost 6 bases and J 4 bases, leaving 6 bases between the germline ends. The CDR3 covers 11 residues.

In this sample, this clonotype turned up many times. The chain combines TRBV27 with TRBJ1-6; D call uncertain. Per the germline V gene, CDR1 is MNHEY and CDR2 is SMNVEV (reference sequence). The CDR3 sequence is 16 residues long. The V end lost 2 bases, the J end lost 0 bases, and 8 bases lay between the germline ends. CDR3 in amino acids: CASSLSSGSYNSPLHF. The CDR3 DNA sequence: TGTGCCAGCAGTTTAAGCAGCGGCTCCTATAATTCACCCCTCCACTTT.

The rearrangement joins TRBV7-3 to TRBJ2-2; the D is unclear. This CDR3 is 17 amino acids long. Germline assignment: CDR1 SGHTA and CDR2 FQGTGA. V lost 5 bases to trimming and J lost 7 bases, with 23 bases between them. The CDR3 DNA reads TGTGCCAGCAGCCCCGGCCCCCATATTCTAGGAATCGGGGAGCTGTTTTTT. It translates to CASSPGPHILGIGELFF.

This clonotype was counted a few times. The chain carries TRBV6-2 or TRBV6-3 and TRBJ2-3, with D uncertain. The germline V gene has CDR1 MNHEY and CDR2 SVGEGT. The CDR3 sequence is 14 residues long. V was trimmed by 7 bases and J by 6 bases, leaving 17 bases between them. CDR3 DNA sequence: TGTGCCAGCAATAGGCTTGCTTTCGACGATACGCAGTATTTT. As protein: CASNRLAFDDTQYF.

This clonotype was seen at least ten times. This CDR3 is CASSPPRTSGFYTDTQYF. The CDR3 DNA sequence: TGTGCCAGCAGCCCGCCCCGGACTAGCGGGTTTTACACAGATACGCAGTATTTT. V usage is TRBV11-2 and J usage is TRBJ2-3, with 11 bases aligning to TRBD2. Germline CDR1 reads SGHAT; CDR2 reads FQNNGV. The CDR3 is made up of 18 amino acids. V lost 5 bases and J lost 2; bases outside the gene matches: 12. The full variable domain, rest sourced from reference TRBV11-2 and TRBJ2-3, is EAGVAQSPRYKIIEKRQSVAFWCNPISGHATLYWYQQILGQGPKLLIQFQNNGVVDDSQLPKDRFSAERLKGVDSTLKIQPAKLEDSAVYLCASSPPRTSGFYTDTQYFGPGTRLTVL.

This chain connects TRBV3-1 to TRBJ2-2, with D hard to call. CDR1 is LGHDT, CDR2 YNNKEL, per germline (reference sequence). This CDR3 spans 16 amino acids. Trimming stripped 4 bases from V and 0 bases from J, with 12 bases between. CDR3 loop: CASSLLRPSNTGELFF. CDR3 in DNA: TGTGCCAGCAGCCTACTCCGCCCGTCGAACACCGGGGAGCTGTTTTTT.

This clonotype showed up just a few times. This sequence joins TRBV30 and TRBJ2-7, with a tentative D call TRBD2 (6 bases). CDR1 GTSNPN and CDR2 SVGIG come from the germline V gene (reference sequence). The CDR3 is 13 amino acids. Trimming cost V 3 bases and J 2 bases, with 11 bases left between them. In DNA form, the CDR3 reads TGTGCCTGGAGCAATCTAGCGCCCTACGAGCAGTACTTC. Residues: CAWSNLAPYEQYF.

This clonotype was seen a handful of times. The CDR3 region is CATRTSGRRAYNEQFF. Written as DNA, the CDR3 is TGTGCCACCCGGACTAGCGGGAGGAGGGCCTACAATGAGCAGTTCTTC. The chain carries TRBV10-3 and TRBJ2-1, with 14 bases identical to TRBD2. The germline V gene has CDR1 ENHRY and CDR2 SYGVKD. Losses at the gene ends were 10 bases for V and 2 bases for J; bases not matched to a gene: 7. This CDR3 region has 16 residues.

The chain joins TRBV12-3 or TRBV12-4 to TRBJ1-1, with D possibly matching TRBD1 (5 bases). CDR3 length: 14 amino acids. Trimming cost V 8 bases and J 5 bases, with 18 bases left between them. The CDR3 nucleotides are TGTGCCAGCGCGGGGGAGACACTATTTACTGAAGCTTTCTTT. Translated, it gives CASAGETLFTEAFF.

The chain employs TRBV28 and TRBJ2-7; 9 bases map to TRBD1. The CDR3 runs to 15 residues. In germline, CDR1 is MDHEN, CDR2 SYDVKM. Trimming at V came to 7 bases and at J to 5 bases, leaving 12 bases not matched to a gene. DNA for the CDR3: TGTGCCAGCACCTCGCCCACGGGACAGGGCCACGAGCAGTACTTC. This translates into CASTSPTGQGHEQYF.

This sequence joins TRBV27 and TRBJ2-7, with a possible D match to TRBD1 (5 bases). Germline assignment: CDR1 MNHEY and CDR2 SMNVEV (reference sequence). The V end was cut by 5 bases, the J end by 2 bases, with 13 bases between. This CDR3 has 14 amino acids. DNA for the CDR3: TGTGCCAGCAGTGGGTGGGCAGGGCCCTACGAGCAGTACTTC. It translates to CASSGWAGPYEQYF.

This clonotype was seen a handful of times. The V and J genes are TRBV12-3 or TRBV12-4 and TRBJ2-7; 7 bases align to TRBD2. The CDR3 contains 15 residues. J was trimmed by 0 bases and V by 5 bases; bases with no gene match: 7. The CDR3 region is CASSPIAGISYEQYF. The CDR3 DNA follows: TGTGCCAGCAGTCCTATAGCGGGCATCTCCTACGAGCAGTACTTC.

This clonotype was found a few times. The chain combines TRBV6-6 with TRBJ1-2; D unclear. The V gene lost 2 bases and the J gene lost 7 bases, with 8 bases spanning the gap. Per germline, CDR1 MNHNY and CDR2 SVGAGI (reference sequence). The CDR3 has 12 amino acids. CDR3 in amino acids: CASSYPISGYTF. CDR3 DNA sequence: TGTGCCAGCAGTTACCCCATCTCTGGCTACACCTTC.

The V call is TRBV12-3 or TRBV12-4, the J call TRBJ2-3, with 7 bases aligning to TRBD1. The CDR3 length is 17 residues. J lost 3 bases, V lost 6 bases, and 15 bases had no gene match. For the CDR3, the DNA is TGTGCCAGCAGAGGGAGCAGGGGGAATAGTAGGACAGATACGCAGTATTTT. Its protein product is CASRGSRGNSRTDTQYF.

This clonotype was detected ten times or more. The chain is built from TRBV20-1 and TRBJ2-1, with 10 bases that match TRBD2. Trimming at V came to 0 bases and at J to 0 bases, leaving 8 bases not matched to a gene. Per the germline V gene, CDR1 is DFQATT and CDR2 is SNEGSKA (reference sequence). This CDR3 spans 18 amino acids. In DNA form, the CDR3 reads TGCAGTGCTAGAGAAGCGGGAGGGCCGTTAAGCTCCTACAATGAGCAGTTCTTC. Its protein is CSAREAGGPLSSYNEQFF.

This clonotype came up many times. The rearrangement links TRBV29-1 to TRBJ2-7; maybe TRBD1 (6 bases). The CDR3 extends over 15 amino acids. Trimming took off 6 bases at V and 0 bases at J, with 18 bases between the two ends. Germline V gene lookup returns CDR1 SQVTM and CDR2 ANQGSEA. For the CDR3, the DNA is TGCAGCGTCTCCTTGGACAGATACCCCTCCTACGAGCAGTACTTC. Encoded protein: CSVSLDRYPSYEQYF.

The CDR3 reads CASNTHRAGGFNNEQFF. Here the CDR3 DNA reads TGTGCCAGCAACACACATAGAGCGGGAGGGTTCAACAATGAGCAGTTCTTC. The chain couples TRBV7-2 to TRBJ2-1, with 10 nucleotides matching TRBD2. Germline V CDR1 and CDR2: SGHTA, FQGNSA. V trimming: 7 bases; J trimming: 5 bases; junction bases outside the gene matches: 14. CDR3 length: 17 residues. Full variable domain (missing parts from reference TRBV7-2 and TRBJ2-1): GAGVSQSPSNKVTEKGKDVELRCDPISGHTALYWYRQSLGQGLEFLIYFQGNSAPDKSGLPSDRFSAERTGGSVSTLTIQRTQQEDSAVYLCASNTHRAGGFNNEQFFGPGTRLTVL.

The CDR3 DNA follows: TGTGCCTCGCTGACCGAGACAGGGGGCTACGAGCAGTACTTC. Encoded protein: CASLTETGGYEQYF. The gene calls are TRBV10-3 and TRBJ2-7, with 9 bases lining up with TRBD1. Trimming cost V 11 bases and J 3 bases; bases outside gene matches: 11. CDR1 ENHRY and CDR2 SYGVKD come from the germline V gene. The CDR3 runs to 14 residues.

CDR3 protein: CASTPSRGGYTF. The DNA of the CDR3 is TGTGCCAGCACCCCTTCTAGGGGCGGCTACACCTTC. The rearrangement uses TRBV12-3 or TRBV12-4 and TRBJ1-2; the D gene is possibly TRBD1 (5 bases). V was cut by 7 bases and J by 8 bases, with 14 bases left in between. CDR3 length: 12 residues.

This clonotype was picked up a small number of times. Its ends do not fully match the called genes, so a read error is possible. The V and J genes are TRBV20-1 and TRBJ2-1; 10 bases agree with TRBD2. The germline CDR1 and CDR2 sequences are DFQATT and SNEGSKA (reference sequence). The CDR3 covers 13 residues. CDR3 residues: CRTQREGLGEQFF. The CDR3 region has the DNA TGTAGAACCCAGCGGGAGGGCCTGGGTGAGCAGTTCTTC.

This clonotype was picked up a small number of times. This chain uses TRBV20-1 with TRBJ1-2; D uncertain. The CDR3 sequence is 16 residues long. Germline V CDR1 and CDR2: DFQATT, SNEGSKA (reference sequence). Trimming pared 4 bases from V and 3 bases from J, leaving 21 bases between. This CDR3 reads CSAILVWFRADYGYTF. CDR3 DNA: TGCAGTGCTATCCTAGTTTGGTTTCGGGCGGACTATGGCTACACCTTC.